One sample yielded the 32 T cell receptor beta chains listed below, sequenced in a study of T cell changes during pregnancy in multiple sclerosis. Profiled with immunoSEQ multiplex PCR; TCRdb holds only in-frame clones, not every one. Of about 70,000 clones listed, approximately 92% are singletons. The specimen comprised peripheral blood, sampled in the third trimester of pregnancy. The source of these receptors is a female donor with multiple sclerosis, enrolled in a pregnancy study.

V usage is TRBV19 and J usage is TRBJ2-1; possibly TRBD1 for D (6 bases). Germline V gene lookup returns CDR1 LNHDA and CDR2 SQIVND (reference sequence). V was pared by 10 bases and J by 0 bases, with 16 bases between. CDR3 length: 15 residues. The CDR3: CATRLGASSYNEQFF. CDR3 nucleotides: TGTGCCACCAGACTGGGGGCAAGCTCCTACAATGAGCAGTTCTTC.

This chain joins TRBV5-1 and TRBJ2-7; TRBD2 might be the D (5 bases). The CDR3 has 15 residues. Trimming cost V 0 bases and J 1 base, with 11 bases left between them. CDR1 and CDR2 (germline): SGHRS, YFSETQ. As DNA, the CDR3 is TGCGCCAGCAGCTTGGATGCGGGCAGGTCCTACGAGCAGTACTTC. As protein: CASSLDAGRSYEQYF.

V and J are TRBV18 and TRBJ1-5; D gene ambiguous. V was clipped by 5 bases and J by 0 bases, with 17 bases between them. This CDR3 is built from 17 residues. From germline, CDR1 is KGHSH and CDR2 LQKENI. The CDR3, as DNA: TGTGCCAGCTCAGGTCAGCAGGTAGAGACTAGCAATCAGCCCCAGCATTTT. Amino acids: CASSGQQVETSNQPQHF.

The chain joins TRBV6-1 to TRBJ1-5; TRBD1 aligns across 7 bases. After removal of 5 bases from V and 3 bases from J, the junction contained 4 bases not matched to a gene. The CDR3 is 14 amino acids. Germline CDR1 reads MNHNS; CDR2 reads SASEGT. The CDR3 here is CASSPTGHNQPQHF. The CDR3 DNA follows: TGTGCCAGCAGTCCGACAGGGCACAATCAGCCCCAGCATTTT.

This clone was found once. No DNA is shown, since the ends of the CDR3 on it are uncertain; the CDR3 is the one TCRdb lists. The rearrangement joins TRBV5-1 to TRBJ2-5; TRBD2 reflects the table's D call only, with no check against the DNA. Both ends counted, the CDR3 spans 15 residues. The germline gives CDR1 SGHRS, CDR2 YFSETQ. CDR3 sequence: CASSFGEGAGETQYF.

The V gene is TRBV10-3, the J gene TRBJ1-4; 8 nucleotides agree with TRBD1. This CDR3 is built from 15 residues. The J segment lost 4 bases and the V segment lost 10 bases, leaving 11 bases of the junction unmatched. Germline V gene lookup returns CDR1 ENHRY and CDR2 SYGVKD. Here the CDR3 reads CATSPSGGLNEKLFF. DNA for the CDR3: TGTGCCACCTCACCGTCAGGGGGCCTTAATGAAAAACTGTTTTTT.

The chain links TRBV11-2 to TRBJ1-4; a possible D gene is TRBD1 (6 bases). Trimming removed 3 bases at V and 10 bases at J, with 15 bases between. CDR1 is SGHAT, CDR2 FQNNGV, per germline. CDR3 length equals 14 residues. The DNA of the CDR3 is TGTGCCAGCAGCTTGGCGCAGGGGTTGAGAAAACTGTTTTTT. Protein product: CASSLAQGLRKLFF. Filled out from reference TRBV11-2 and TRBJ1-4, the complete variable domain reads EAGVAQSPRYKIIEKRQSVAFWCNPISGHATLYWYQQILGQGPKLLIQFQNNGVVDDSQLPKDRFSAERLKGVDSTLKIQPAKLEDSAVYLCASSLAQGLRKLFFGSGTQLSVL.

The CDR3 DNA is TGTGCCAGCAGCGAGGTCGGGGGGAGACTGTACCAAGAGACCCAGTACTTC. Translating gives CASSEVGGRLYQETQYF. The rearrangement joins TRBV7-9 to TRBJ2-5; TRBD2 matches 7 bases. Per the germline V gene, CDR1 is SEHNR and CDR2 is FQNEAQ (reference sequence). V gave up 5 bases and J gave up 0 bases; unmatched junction bases: 12. This CDR3 contains 17 residues.

This rearrangement joins TRBV7-2 to TRBJ2-1; 7 nucleotides align to TRBD2. The CDR3 extends over 15 amino acids. V dropped 5 bases and J dropped 14; count of bases not matched to a gene: 18. Looked up from germline, CDR1 is SGHTA and CDR2 is FQGNSA. The CDR3 DNA reads TGTGCCAGCAGCCCCGCTAGCGGAAGTCCACCTGCGGAGTTCTTC. Residues: CASSPASGSPPAEFF. The full variable domain, rest sourced from reference TRBV7-2 and TRBJ2-1, is GAGVSQSPSNKVTEKGKDVELRCDPISGHTALYWYRQSLGQGLEFLIYFQGNSAPDKSGLPSDRFSAERTGGSVSTLTIQRTQQEDSAVYLCASSPASGSPPAEFFGPGTRLTVL.

The chain links TRBV2 to TRBJ2-4; D perhaps matches TRBD2 (5 bases). The CDR3 runs to 11 residues. V was cut by 7 bases and J by 5 bases, with 6 bases left in between. Looked up from germline, CDR1 is SNHLY and CDR2 is FYNNEI. CDR3 bases: TGTGCCAGCATGGGAGAAAACATTCAGTACTTC. Encoded protein: CASMGENIQYF.

The V and J genes are TRBV27 and TRBJ2-1, with TRBD2 matching over 7 bases. The CDR3 is made up of 14 amino acids. Trimming cost V 2 bases and J 3 bases; bases outside gene matches: 1. Germline CDR1 MNHEY, CDR2 SMNVEV (reference sequence). The CDR3: CASSLAGDYNEQFF. In DNA form, the CDR3 reads TGTGCCAGCAGTTTAGCGGGAGACTACAATGAGCAGTTCTTC.

Only one count was recorded for this clone. The chain couples TRBV19 to TRBJ1-5; D is possibly TRBD1 (6 bases). CDR3 length equals 14 residues. Deletions cut 2 bases from V and 7 bases from J, with 12 bases between. Per germline, CDR1 LNHDA and CDR2 SQIVND (reference sequence). The CDR3 spells CASSIKTGGQPQHF. The CDR3 DNA sequence: TGTGCCAGTAGTATAAAGACAGGTGGACAGCCCCAGCATTTT.

CDR3 residues: CASRLAGGASNEQFF. The CDR3 DNA reads as TGTGCCAGCAGACTAGCGGGAGGGGCCAGCAATGAGCAGTTCTTC. This chain connects TRBV6-1 to TRBJ2-1; 13 positions agree with TRBD2. The ends lost 6 bases at V and 6 bases at J; junction bases unmatched: 5. CDR3 length equals 15 residues. Germline CDR1 reads MNHNS; CDR2 reads SASEGT.

The J gene is TRBJ2-2, the V gene TRBV11-3; TRBD1 aligns across 8 bases. The CDR3 runs to 15 residues. With V trimmed by 5 bases and J by 4 bases, 6 bases remained unmatched. Germline V gives CDR1 SGHNT, CDR2 YENEEA. The CDR3 region is CASSTGQGATGELFF. DNA for the CDR3: TGTGCCAGCAGCACCGGACAGGGAGCCACCGGGGAGCTGTTTTTT.

This chain uses TRBV2 with TRBJ1-5, with D unclear. Germline CDR1 SNHLY, CDR2 FYNNEI. The ends were cut back, 3 bases at V and 1 base at J, with 10 bases in the middle. This CDR3 has 15 residues. The CDR3 spells CASSDHSRSNQPQHF. The CDR3 region has the DNA TGTGCCAGCAGTGATCATAGTCGAAGCAATCAGCCCCAGCATTTT. Variable domain in full (rest from reference TRBV2 and TRBJ1-5): EPEVTQTPSHQVTQMGQEVILRCVPISNHLYFYWYRQILGQKVEFLVSFYNNEISEKSEIFDDQFSVERPDGSNFTLKIRSTKLEDSAMYFCASSDHSRSNQPQHFGDGTRLSIL.

The chain couples TRBV20-1 to TRBJ2-3; D is undetermined. The CDR3 runs 11 residues. V was pared by 5 bases and J by 6 bases, with 9 bases between. The V gene's germline CDR1 is DFQATT and CDR2 SNEGSKA (reference sequence). The CDR3 sequence is CSASDWDTQYF. The DNA for the CDR3 is TGCAGTGCTTCCGACTGGGATACGCAGTATTTT.

In this sample, this clone turned up a few times. CDR3 loop: CAWSPDRDTAFF. CDR3 nucleotides: TGTGCCTGGAGCCCCGACAGGGACACGGCTTTCTTT. The V call is TRBV30, the J call TRBJ1-1, with TRBD1 identical over 7 bases. CDR1 and CDR2 from the germline V gene are GTSNPN and SVGIG (reference sequence). The CDR3 consists of 12 residues. Trimming removed 3 bases from V and 11 bases from J; junction bases left unmatched: 9.

The V gene is TRBV28, the J gene TRBJ2-2; D might be TRBD1 (6 bases). This CDR3 is 14 amino acids long. Between the trimmed V and J ends, which lost 4 bases and 4 bases, there was a span of 10 bases. CDR1 is MDHEN, CDR2 SYDVKM, per germline. This CDR3 reads CASSYRGTTGELFF. DNA of the CDR3: TGTGCCAGCAGTTATAGGGGGACCACCGGGGAGCTGTTTTTT.

The chain carries TRBV5-1 and TRBJ2-5; 9 nucleotides agree with TRBD1. V lost 4 bases, J lost 5 bases, and 6 bases stayed unmatched. The CDR3 totals 14 residues. Per the germline V gene, CDR1 is SGHRS and CDR2 is YFSETQ. The CDR3 bases are TGCGCCAGCAGCCCGGGACAGGGAAGGGAGACCCAGTACTTC. It yields the protein CASSPGQGRETQYF. Full variable domain (remainder filled in from reference TRBV5-1 and TRBJ2-5): KAGVTQTPRYLIKTRGQQVTLSCSPISGHRSVSWYQQTPGQGLQFLFEYFSETQRNKGNFPGRFSGRQFSNSRSEMNVSTLELGDSALYLCASSPGQGRETQYFGPGTRLLVL.

The rearrangement joins TRBV21-1 to TRBJ1-1; the table's D call, TRBD1, has no DNA check behind it. TRBV21-1 is termed a pseudogene. The CDR3 consists of 17 residues. This chain's CDR3 is CASPKGQNPPRYTEAFF. CDR3 DNA: TGTGCCAGCCCCAAGGGACAGAATCCCCCCCGGTACACTGAAGCTTTCTTT.

The V and J genes are TRBV5-1 and TRBJ2-3, with 8 bases matching TRBD2. Trimming at V came to 4 bases and at J to 2 bases, leaving 6 bases not matched to a gene. CDR3 length: 15 amino acids. CDR1 and CDR2 from the germline V gene are SGHRS and YFSETQ. The CDR3 DNA is TGCGCCAGCAGCATCCGGGGGGGTTTCACAGATACGCAGTATTTT. It translates to CASSIRGGFTDTQYF.

The chain couples TRBV9 to TRBJ1-1; TRBD1 matches at 7 bases. There are 14 residues in the CDR3. The V segment lost 0 bases and the J segment 1 base; nucleotides outside the gene matches: 0. From germline, CDR1 is SGDLS and CDR2 YYNGEE. CDR3 sequence (DNA): TGTGCCAGCAGCGTAGGGACAGGGAACACTGAAGCTTTCTTT. Amino acid sequence: CASSVGTGNTEAFF. Using reference TRBV9 and TRBJ1-1 for the parts outside the CDR3, the full variable domain is DSGVTQTPKHLITATGQRVTLRCSPRSGDLSVYWYQQSLDQGLQFLIQYYNGEERAKGNILERFSAQQFPDLHSELNLSSLELGDSALYFCASSVGTGNTEAFFGQGTRLTVV.

The J gene is TRBJ2-7, the V gene TRBV6-4, with 9 bases identical to TRBD1. J was trimmed by 2 bases and V by 6 bases; bases with no gene match: 5. Germline loops: CDR1 MRHNA, CDR2 SNTAGT. This CDR3 region has 14 residues. The CDR3 bases are TGTGCCAGCAGCCCTGGGACAGGGCCCTACGAGCAGTACTTC. Translation: CASSPGTGPYEQYF.

This clone came up once. The chain is built from TRBV5-6 and TRBJ1-2; 8 bases are shared with TRBD1. Trimming removed 4 bases from V and 0 bases from J; junction bases left unmatched: 5. Germline V lookup: CDR1 SGHDT, CDR2 YYEEEE. This CDR3 comprises 15 residues. CDR3 DNA sequence: TGTGCCAGCAGCCACGGGACAGGAGCTAACTATGGCTACACCTTC. Its translation is CASSHGTGANYGYTF.

The V and J genes are TRBV29-1 and TRBJ1-2; TRBD1 matches at 9 bases. Trimming at V came to 5 bases and at J to 7 bases, leaving 11 bases not matched to a gene. Germline lookup yields CDR1 SQVTM and CDR2 ANQGSEA. The CDR3 has 14 residues. Here the CDR3 reads CSVWTGAPVGGYTF. CDR3 DNA sequence: TGCAGCGTTTGGACAGGGGCCCCAGTTGGTGGCTACACCTTC.

This chain connects TRBV6-1 to TRBJ1-1; D unclear. The CDR3 runs to 13 residues. The germline V gene encodes CDR1 MNHNS and CDR2 SASEGT. The CDR3 loop is CAGKRGLNTEAFF. For the CDR3, the DNA is TGTGCGGGTAAACGGGGTTTGAACACTGAAGCTTTCTTT.

The V gene is TRBV28, the J gene TRBJ1-2; D perhaps matches TRBD1 (5 bases). This CDR3 comprises 15 residues. V lost 4 bases and J lost 7, with 19 bases in between. Per the germline V gene, CDR1 is MDHEN and CDR2 is SYDVKM. This CDR3 reads CASSSQDSFSGGYTF. In DNA form, the CDR3 reads TGTGCCAGCAGTTCCCAAGACAGCTTTTCCGGTGGCTACACCTTC.

V gene TRBV6-5 combines with J gene TRBJ2-1; 7 bases align to TRBD2. The junction had 14 bases not matched to a gene; V was cut back by 2 bases and J by 10 bases. Per the germline V gene, CDR1 is MNHEY and CDR2 is SVGAGI. The CDR3 is 16 residues long. The CDR3 reads CASSYRGTNTVWEQFF. The CDR3 nucleotides read TGTGCCAGCAGTTACCGAGGGACTAACACTGTCTGGGAGCAGTTCTTC.

The chain links TRBV5-1 to TRBJ1-1, with TRBD1 as a possible D gene (6 bases). With 4 bases removed from V and 8 bases from J, the gap between germline ends came to 15 bases. This CDR3 contains 13 residues. CDR1 is SGHRS, CDR2 YFSETQ, per germline. CDR3 amino acids: CASSRDWTDEAFF. In DNA form, the CDR3 reads TGCGCCAGCAGCCGAGATTGGACAGACGAAGCTTTCTTT. Complete variable domain (other parts from reference TRBV5-1 and TRBJ1-1): KAGVTQTPRYLIKTRGQQVTLSCSPISGHRSVSWYQQTPGQGLQFLFEYFSETQRNKGNFPGRFSGRQFSNSRSEMNVSTLELGDSALYLCASSRDWTDEAFFGQGTRLTVV.

The J gene is TRBJ2-1, the V gene TRBV12-5, with no clear D. V lost 3 bases and J 7 bases, leaving 10 bases between the germline ends. The length of the CDR3 is 13 residues. The germline gives CDR1 LGHNT, CDR2 FRNRAP. CDR3 sequence (DNA): TGTGCTAGTGGTTTCGTAACAGTAAATGAGCAGTTCTTC. This sequence encodes CASGFVTVNEQFF.

The chain recombines TRBV10-3 with TRBJ1-3; a weak D match, TRBD1 (6 bases). There are 16 residues in the CDR3. The V and J ends lost 5 bases and 4 bases respectively, with 18 bases between them. CDR1 is ENHRY, CDR2 SYGVKD, per germline. The CDR3 DNA follows: TGTGCCATCAGTCCGGCTACAGGGTTTGACGGAAACACCATATATTTT. Its translation: CAISPATGFDGNTIYF.

V usage is TRBV19 and J usage is TRBJ2-3; 10 bases are a match to TRBD1. Germline CDR1 reads LNHDA; CDR2 reads SQIVND (reference sequence). J gave up 2 bases and V 6 bases, and 2 bases lay outside the gene matches. The CDR3 is 14 residues long. CDR3 sequence (DNA): TGTGCCAGTAGCCGACAGGGGGCCACAGATACGCAGTATTTT. Its translation: CASSRQGATDTQYF.